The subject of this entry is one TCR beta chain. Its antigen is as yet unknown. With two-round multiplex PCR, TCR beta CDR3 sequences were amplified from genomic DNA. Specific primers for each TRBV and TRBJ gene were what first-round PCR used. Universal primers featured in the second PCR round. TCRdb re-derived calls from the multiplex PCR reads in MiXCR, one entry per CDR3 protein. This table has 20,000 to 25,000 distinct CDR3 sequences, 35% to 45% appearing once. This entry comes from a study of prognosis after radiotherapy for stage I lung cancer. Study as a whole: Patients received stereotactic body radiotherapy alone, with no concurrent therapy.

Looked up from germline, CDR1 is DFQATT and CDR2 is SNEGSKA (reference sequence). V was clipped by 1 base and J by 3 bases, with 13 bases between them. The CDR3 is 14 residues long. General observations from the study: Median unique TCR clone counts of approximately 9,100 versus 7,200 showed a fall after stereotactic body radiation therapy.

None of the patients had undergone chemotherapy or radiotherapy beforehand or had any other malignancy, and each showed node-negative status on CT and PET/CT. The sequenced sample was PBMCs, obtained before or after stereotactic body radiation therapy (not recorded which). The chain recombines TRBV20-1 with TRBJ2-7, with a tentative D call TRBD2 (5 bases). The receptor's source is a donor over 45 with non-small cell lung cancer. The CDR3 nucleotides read TGCAGTGCTAGAGCCCCAATCGGGATCTACGAGCAGTACTTC. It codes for CSARAPIGIYEQYF.